The 17 T cell receptor beta chains below all came from one sample that was sequenced in a study of T-cell reconstitution after alpha-beta-depleted transplantation in children. It was with unique molecular identifiers that the TCRbeta library was prepared. MiXCR, applied by TCRdb to the PCR reads, yields one record per CDR3 protein. There are about a million distinct CDR3 sequences in the sample; roughly 29% occur only once, and over 25% lies in the top ten. This specimen was PBMCs, mostly from graft donor cells, taken 360 days after TCRalphabeta/CD19-depleted stem cell transplant. The source is a boy younger than two who had a stem cell transplant for SCID, so the T cells may come from the graft donor.

This clonotype has only a few counts. V usage is TRBV20-1 and J usage is TRBJ2-7, with D perhaps TRBD2 (5 bases). The CDR3 is 14 residues long. Trimming cost V 3 bases and J 5 bases, with 17 bases left between them. CDR1 is DFQATT and CDR2 is SNEGSKA in the germline V gene (reference sequence). Here the CDR3 reads CSASVGVINNEQYF. Here the CDR3 DNA reads TGCAGTGCTAGCGTCGGGGTCATCAATAACGAGCAGTACTTC.

This clonotype was seen a handful of times. The chain carries TRBV12-5 and TRBJ2-7; D is unclear. CDR3 length equals 13 residues. Germline CDR1 LGHNT, CDR2 FRNRAP. V gave up 2 bases and J gave up 4 bases, with 9 bases separating them. DNA of the CDR3: TGTGCTAGTGGTTTGCCCTTTTCATACGAGCAGTACTTC. Its protein product is CASGLPFSYEQYF.

This chain joins TRBV12-3 or TRBV12-4 and TRBJ2-1; possible D gene TRBD2, 7 bases. V was cut by 5 bases and J by 7 bases, with 24 bases left in between. This CDR3 has 17 amino acids. The CDR3 DNA is TGTGCCAGCAGTCCAGGGTGGGGGCAACAGGGAGGGAATGAGCAGTTCTTC. Protein: CASSPGWGQQGGNEQFF.

The rearrangement joins TRBV4-3 to TRBJ2-2; TRBD2 might be the D (5 bases). Looked up from germline, CDR1 is LGHNA and CDR2 is YSLEER. The CDR3 runs to 14 residues. V lost 3 bases and J lost 4, with 9 bases in between. The CDR3 loop reads CASSQEEGTGELFF. The CDR3, as DNA: TGCGCCAGCAGCCAGGAAGAGGGCACCGGGGAGCTGTTTTTT.

The rearrangement joins TRBV20-1 to TRBJ1-2; TRBD1 is a possible D gene (5 bases). Trimming cost V 3 bases and J 4 bases, with 12 bases left between them. Germline CDR1 reads DFQATT; CDR2 reads SNEGSKA (reference sequence). The CDR3 runs 13 residues. The CDR3 reads CSASAGKAYGYTF. The CDR3 DNA reads as TGCAGTGCTAGCGCAGGGAAAGCCTATGGCTACACCTTC.

CDR3 loop: CASKPGPNLDTQYF. CDR3 DNA sequence: TGTGCCAGCAAACCGGGACCGAACTTGGATACGCAGTATTTT. V is TRBV6-5 and J is TRBJ2-3; either TRBD1 or TRBD2 may fit D (5 bases each). The CDR3 runs to 14 residues. From germline, CDR1 is MNHEY and CDR2 SVGAGI. V lost 7 bases and J 6 bases, leaving 17 bases between the germline ends.

This clonotype was counted ten times or more. The chain couples TRBV5-1 to TRBJ2-1; no definite D call. Germline CDR1 SGHRS, CDR2 YFSETQ. This CDR3 contains 16 residues. V was trimmed by 4 bases and J by 0 bases, leaving 14 bases between them. The CDR3 loop reads CASSGTGLSSYNEQFF. The DNA of the CDR3 is TGCGCCAGCAGCGGAACCGGGCTTAGCTCCTACAATGAGCAGTTCTTC. The entire variable domain, with the rest obtained from reference TRBV5-1 and TRBJ2-1, is as follows: KAGVTQTPRYLIKTRGQQVTLSCSPISGHRSVSWYQQTPGQGLQFLFEYFSETQRNKGNFPGRFSGRQFSNSRSEMNVSTLELGDSALYLCASSGTGLSSYNEQFFGPGTRLTVL.

This chain links TRBV7-3 with TRBJ2-7; 10 positions match TRBD1. This CDR3 is built from 15 residues. The V and J ends lost 5 bases and 2 bases, in that order; junction bases with no gene match: 6. CDR1 is SGHTA and CDR2 is FQGTGA in the germline V gene. The CDR3 sequence: CASSAKTGGTYEQYF. CDR3 coding DNA: TGTGCCAGCAGCGCGAAGACAGGGGGCACCTACGAGCAGTACTTC.

This clonotype was seen more than once but under ten times. This chain joins TRBV4-3 and TRBJ2-7, with 8 bases that match TRBD2. Germline V gives CDR1 LGHNA, CDR2 YSLEER. This CDR3 is built from 14 residues. The J segment lost 6 bases and the V segment lost 0 bases, leaving 4 bases of the junction unmatched. The CDR3 sequence: CASSQEALAGEQYF. CDR3 nucleotide sequence: TGCGCCAGCAGCCAAGAAGCCCTAGCGGGCGAGCAGTACTTC.

The chain carries TRBV5-1 and TRBJ2-7, with TRBD1 identical over 11 bases. The CDR3 extends over 15 amino acids. Trimming at V came to 2 bases and at J to 6 bases, leaving 7 bases not matched to a gene. Per germline, CDR1 SGHRS and CDR2 YFSETQ. This chain's CDR3 is CASSLIAGTGGEQYF. The CDR3 DNA is TGCGCCAGCAGCTTAATTGCCGGGACAGGGGGCGAGCAGTACTTC.

This clonotype was counted between two and nine times. V gene TRBV7-9 combines with J gene TRBJ2-3, with D hard to call. The CDR3 runs 17 residues. Germline V gives CDR1 SEHNR, CDR2 FQNEAQ (reference sequence). V lost 5 bases and J lost 0, with 18 bases in between. CDR3 sequence: CASSPRLSASSTDTQYF. DNA for the CDR3: TGTGCCAGCAGCCCCCGTTTATCGGCCTCTAGCACAGATACGCAGTATTTT.

The sample holds a few counts of this clonotype. This chain connects TRBV5-1 to TRBJ2-5, with 11 bases aligning to TRBD2. The CDR3 length is 16 residues. Germline loops: CDR1 SGHRS, CDR2 YFSETQ. The ends lost 4 bases at V and 2 bases at J; junction bases unmatched: 7. CDR3 bases: TGCGCCAGCAGCGTCACTAGCGGGGGCCCTCAAGAGACCCAGTACTTC. It specifies CASSVTSGGPQETQYF.

This clonotype was detected only a few times. V gene TRBV7-9 combines with J gene TRBJ2-7; 8 nucleotides line up with TRBD1. Germline-derived CDR1 and CDR2 are SEHNR and FQNEAQ (reference sequence). The V gene end was trimmed by 3 bases and the J gene end by 1 base; junction bases not matched to a gene: 8. This CDR3 spans 16 amino acids. The CDR3 DNA reads as TGTGCCAGCAGCTTGGCCCCCGGGACAGGTTCCTACGAGCAGTACTTC. Protein sequence: CASSLAPGTGSYEQYF.

V is TRBV11-2 and J is TRBJ1-1; possibly TRBD1 for D (5 bases). The ends were cut back, 0 bases at V and 1 base at J, with 15 bases in the middle. The germline V gene has CDR1 SGHAT and CDR2 FQNNGV. The CDR3 runs 17 residues. CDR3 sequence (DNA): TGTGCCAGCAGCTTAGATCCGGCAGGGTCCCCGAACACTGAAGCTTTCTTT. Translation gives CASSLDPAGSPNTEAFF.

This clonotype was observed at least ten times. The gene calls are TRBV15 and TRBJ2-1, with D possibly being TRBD1 (6 bases). Germline values: CDR1 LNHNV, CDR2 YYDKDF (reference sequence). The CDR3 consists of 14 residues. The V end was cut by 3 bases, the J end by 4 bases, with 10 bases between. CDR3 loop: CATSRDRFYNEQFF. CDR3 sequence (DNA): TGTGCCACCAGCAGGGACAGATTTTACAATGAGCAGTTCTTC.

The chain uses TRBV6-1 and TRBJ2-1; no clear D. CDR1 and CDR2 from the germline V gene are MNHNS and SASEGT. This CDR3 has 17 residues. Trimming took 8 bases from V and 3 from J, leaving 23 bases between them. In nucleotides, the CDR3 is TGTGCCAGCCTTCAGCGATACTCCAAAAGCGACTACAATGAGCAGTTCTTC. Protein product: CASLQRYSKSDYNEQFF.

This clonotype was observed a handful of times. The V gene is TRBV20-1, the J gene TRBJ2-7, with 8 bases fitting TRBD1. This CDR3 has 13 residues. J was trimmed by 2 bases and V by 5 bases; bases with no gene match: 5. Germline lookup yields CDR1 DFQATT and CDR2 SNEGSKA (reference sequence). DNA for the CDR3: TGCAGTGCTGATTGGACAGGGACCTACGAGCAGTACTTC. This translates into CSADWTGTYEQYF.